Sequencing of this TCR beta chain was carried out in a study of technical replicates of blood from several donors. TCRdb's copy holds only in-frame clones and misses some; the assay was immunoSEQ multiplex PCR. The data show tens of thousands of clones, with roughly 96% seen just once and approximately 0.2% held by the top ten. The sample was T cells isolated from PBMCs. The TCR was taken from a human donor in good health.

CDR3 sequence: CASSANRGLDGYTF. The CDR3 nucleotides read TGTGCCAGCAGCGCGAACAGGGGGTTAGATGGCTACACCTTC. This chain connects TRBV5-8 to TRBJ1-2, with 8 bases that match TRBD1. The CDR3 spans 14 residues. With V trimmed by 4 bases and J by 6 bases, 8 bases remained unmatched. Germline V CDR1 and CDR2: SGHTS, YDEGEE.